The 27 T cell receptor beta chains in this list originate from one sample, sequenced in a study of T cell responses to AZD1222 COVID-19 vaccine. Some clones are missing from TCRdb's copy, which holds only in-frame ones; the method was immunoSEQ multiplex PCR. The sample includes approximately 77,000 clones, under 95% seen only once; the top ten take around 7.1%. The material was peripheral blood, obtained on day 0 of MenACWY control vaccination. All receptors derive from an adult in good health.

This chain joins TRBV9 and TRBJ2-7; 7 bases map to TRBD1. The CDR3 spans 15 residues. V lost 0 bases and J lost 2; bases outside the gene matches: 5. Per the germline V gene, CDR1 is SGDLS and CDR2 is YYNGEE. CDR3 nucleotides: TGTGCCAGCAGCGTAGGCTTGACAGGGCCCTACGAGCAGTACTTC. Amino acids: CASSVGLTGPYEQYF.

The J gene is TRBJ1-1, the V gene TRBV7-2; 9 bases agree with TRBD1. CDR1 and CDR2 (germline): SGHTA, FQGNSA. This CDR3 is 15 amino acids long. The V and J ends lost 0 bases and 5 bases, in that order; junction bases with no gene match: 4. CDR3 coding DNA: TGTGCCAGCAGCTTAGCGGGACAGGGACAGACTGAAGCTTTCTTT. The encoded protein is CASSLAGQGQTEAFF.

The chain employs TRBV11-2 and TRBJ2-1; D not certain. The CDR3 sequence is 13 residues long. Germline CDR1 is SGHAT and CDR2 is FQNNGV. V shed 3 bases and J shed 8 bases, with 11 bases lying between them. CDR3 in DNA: TGTGCCAGCAGCTTCTTGGGATTAGATGAGCAGTTCTTC. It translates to CASSFLGLDEQFF.

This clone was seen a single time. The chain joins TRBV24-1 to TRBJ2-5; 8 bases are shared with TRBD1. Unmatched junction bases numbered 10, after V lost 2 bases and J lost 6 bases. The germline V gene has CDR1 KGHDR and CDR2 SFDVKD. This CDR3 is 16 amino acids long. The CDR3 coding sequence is TGTGCCACCAGTGATTGGGGAGACAGGGGATCCAAGACCCAGTACTTC. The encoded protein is CATSDWGDRGSKTQYF.

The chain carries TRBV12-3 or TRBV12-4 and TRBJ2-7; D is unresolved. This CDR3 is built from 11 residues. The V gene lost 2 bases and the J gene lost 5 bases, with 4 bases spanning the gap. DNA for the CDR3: TGTGCCAGCAGTTTAAGGAACGAGCAGTACTTC. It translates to CASSLRNEQYF.

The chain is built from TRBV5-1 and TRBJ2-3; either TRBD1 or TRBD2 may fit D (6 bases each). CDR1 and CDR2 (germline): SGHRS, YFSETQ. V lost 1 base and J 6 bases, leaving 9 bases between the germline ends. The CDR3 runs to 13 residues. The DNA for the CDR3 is TGCGCCAGCAGCTTGAGGAGGGGGGATACGCAGTATTTT. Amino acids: CASSLRRGDTQYF.

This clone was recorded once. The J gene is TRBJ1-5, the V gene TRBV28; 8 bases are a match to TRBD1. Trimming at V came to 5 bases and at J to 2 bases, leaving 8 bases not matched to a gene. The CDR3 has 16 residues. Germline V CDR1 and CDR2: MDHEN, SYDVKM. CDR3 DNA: TGTGCCAGCAGTCCGCACAGGGGGACTGGCAATCAGCCCCAGCATTTT. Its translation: CASSPHRGTGNQPQHF.

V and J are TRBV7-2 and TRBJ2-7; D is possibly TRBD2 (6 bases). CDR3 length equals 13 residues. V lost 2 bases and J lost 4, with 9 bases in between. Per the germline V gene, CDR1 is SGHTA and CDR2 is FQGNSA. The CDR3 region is CASSLSGLYEQYF. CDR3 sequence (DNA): TGTGCCAGCAGCTTATCGGGACTGTACGAGCAGTACTTC. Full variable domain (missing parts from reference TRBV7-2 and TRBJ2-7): GAGVSQSPSNKVTEKGKDVELRCDPISGHTALYWYRQSLGQGLEFLIYFQGNSAPDKSGLPSDRFSAERTGGSVSTLTIQRTQQEDSAVYLCASSLSGLYEQYFGPGTRLTVT.

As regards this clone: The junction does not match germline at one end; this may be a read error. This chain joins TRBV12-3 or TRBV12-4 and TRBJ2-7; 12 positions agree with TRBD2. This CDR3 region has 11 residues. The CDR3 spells CASSSSSGRAF. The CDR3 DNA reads TGTGCCAGCAGTTCCTCTAGCGGGAGGGCCTTC.

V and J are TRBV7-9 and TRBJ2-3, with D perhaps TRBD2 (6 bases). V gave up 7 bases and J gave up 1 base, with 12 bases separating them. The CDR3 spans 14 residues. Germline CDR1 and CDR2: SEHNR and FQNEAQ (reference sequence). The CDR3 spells CASTQTGGTDTQYF. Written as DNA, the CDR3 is TGTGCCAGCACCCAAACGGGGGGCACAGATACGCAGTATTTT. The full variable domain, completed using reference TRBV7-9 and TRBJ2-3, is DTGVSQNPRHKITKRGQNVTFRCDPISEHNRLYWYRQTLGQGPEFLTYFQNEAQLEKSRLLSDRFSAERPKGSFSTLEIQRTEQGDSAMYLCASTQTGGTDTQYFGPGTRLTVL.

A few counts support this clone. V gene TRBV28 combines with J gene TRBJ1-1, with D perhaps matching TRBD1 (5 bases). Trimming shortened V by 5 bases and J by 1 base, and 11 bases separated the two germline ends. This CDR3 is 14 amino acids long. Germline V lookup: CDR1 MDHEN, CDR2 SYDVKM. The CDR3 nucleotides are TGTGCCAGCAGTCCCCCGGGGACGAACACTGAAGCTTTCTTT. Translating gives CASSPPGTNTEAFF.

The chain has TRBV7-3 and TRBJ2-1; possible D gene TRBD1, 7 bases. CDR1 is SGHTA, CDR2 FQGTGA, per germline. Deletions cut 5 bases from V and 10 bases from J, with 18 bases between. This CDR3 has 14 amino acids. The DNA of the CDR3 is TGTGCCAGCAGCAAGGGCGGGACAGTTTCGGAGCAGTTCTTC. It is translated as CASSKGGTVSEQFF. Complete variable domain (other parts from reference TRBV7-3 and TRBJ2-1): GAGVSQTPSNKVTEKGKYVELRCDPISGHTALYWYRQSLGQGPEFLIYFQGTGAADDSGLPNDRFFAVRPEGSVSTLKIQRTERGDSAVYLCASSKGGTVSEQFFGPGTRLTVL.

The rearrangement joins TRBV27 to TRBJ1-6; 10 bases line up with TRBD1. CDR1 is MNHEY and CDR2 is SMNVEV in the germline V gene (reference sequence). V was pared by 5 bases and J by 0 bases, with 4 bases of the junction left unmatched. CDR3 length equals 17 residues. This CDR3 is CASSRGTGASYNSPLHF. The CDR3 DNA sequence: TGTGCCAGCAGTCGGGGGACAGGGGCCTCCTATAATTCACCCCTCCACTTT.

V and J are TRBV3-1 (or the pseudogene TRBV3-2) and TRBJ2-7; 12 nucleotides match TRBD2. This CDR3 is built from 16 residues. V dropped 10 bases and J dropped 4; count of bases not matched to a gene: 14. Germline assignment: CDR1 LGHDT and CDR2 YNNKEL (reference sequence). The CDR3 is CATPRPSGRVWYEQYF. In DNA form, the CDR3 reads TGTGCCACCCCCCGGCCTAGCGGGAGGGTATGGTACGAGCAGTACTTC.

The CDR3 DNA reads as TGTGCCAGCAGCCAAGACCTTAGCGATTCTCAGTACGAGCAGTACTTC. The encoded protein is CASSQDLSDSQYEQYF. The chain combines TRBV3-1 (or the pseudogene TRBV3-2) with TRBJ2-7; tentatively, D is TRBD2 (5 bases). Trimming shortened V by 0 bases and J by 4 bases, and 16 bases separated the two germline ends. The CDR3 is 16 amino acids. The germline V gene has CDR1 LGHDT and CDR2 YNNKEL (reference sequence).

Here the CDR3 reads CASRLLGQGADYGYTF. CDR3 sequence (DNA): TGTGCCAGCAGGCTCTTGGGACAGGGGGCAGACTATGGCTACACCTTC. J is TRBJ1-2 and V is TRBV27, with 12 bases that match TRBD1. This CDR3 is 16 amino acids long. Trimming took 6 bases from V and 3 from J; bases not matched to a gene: 8. The germline V gene has CDR1 MNHEY and CDR2 SMNVEV (reference sequence).

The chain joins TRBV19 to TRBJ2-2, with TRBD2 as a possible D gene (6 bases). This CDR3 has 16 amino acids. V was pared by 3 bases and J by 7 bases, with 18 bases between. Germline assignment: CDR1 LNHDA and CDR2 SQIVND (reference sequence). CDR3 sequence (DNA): TGTGCCAGTAGTATTTTGTCTGGGAGGACTAACGGGGAGCTGTTTTTT. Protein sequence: CASSILSGRTNGELFF.

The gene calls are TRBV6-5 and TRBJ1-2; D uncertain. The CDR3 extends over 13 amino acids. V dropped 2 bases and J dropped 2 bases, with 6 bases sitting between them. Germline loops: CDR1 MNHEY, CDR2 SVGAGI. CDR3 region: CASSYLRNYGYTF. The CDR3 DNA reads TGTGCCAGCAGTTACCTAAGAAACTATGGCTACACCTTC.

The chain's CDR3 is CASRRTANQPQHF. The CDR3 DNA is TGTGCCAGTAGAAGGACAGCAAATCAGCCCCAGCATTTT. This chain connects TRBV19 to TRBJ1-5; perhaps TRBD1 as D (6 bases). Trimming removed 6 bases at V and 4 bases at J, with 10 bases between. Germline values: CDR1 LNHDA, CDR2 SQIVND (reference sequence). The CDR3 covers 13 residues.

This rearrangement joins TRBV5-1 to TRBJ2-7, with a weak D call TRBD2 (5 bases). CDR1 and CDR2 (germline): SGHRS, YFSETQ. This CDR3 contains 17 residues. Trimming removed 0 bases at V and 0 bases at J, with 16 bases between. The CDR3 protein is CASSLGEPGRTSYEQYF. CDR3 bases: TGCGCCAGCAGCTTGGGGGAGCCAGGACGGACCTCCTACGAGCAGTACTTC.

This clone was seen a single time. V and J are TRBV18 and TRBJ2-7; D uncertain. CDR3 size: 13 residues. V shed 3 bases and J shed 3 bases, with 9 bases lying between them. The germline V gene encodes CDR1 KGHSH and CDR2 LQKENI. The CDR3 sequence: CASSPPDHYEQYF. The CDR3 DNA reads TGTGCCAGCTCACCCCCGGACCACTACGAGCAGTACTTC.

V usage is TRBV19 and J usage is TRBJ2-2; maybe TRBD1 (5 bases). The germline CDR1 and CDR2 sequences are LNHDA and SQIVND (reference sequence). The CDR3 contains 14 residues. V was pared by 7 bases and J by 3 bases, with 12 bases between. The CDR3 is CASKGRADTGELFF. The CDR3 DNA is TGTGCCAGTAAGGGCAGGGCGGACACCGGGGAGCTGTTTTTT.

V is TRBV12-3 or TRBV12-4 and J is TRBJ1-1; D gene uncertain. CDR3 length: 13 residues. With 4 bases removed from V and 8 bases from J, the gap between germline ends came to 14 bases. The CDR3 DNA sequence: TGTGCCAGCAGTTCAAGGGCCCTGGGGGAAGCTTTCTTT. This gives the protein CASSSRALGEAFF.

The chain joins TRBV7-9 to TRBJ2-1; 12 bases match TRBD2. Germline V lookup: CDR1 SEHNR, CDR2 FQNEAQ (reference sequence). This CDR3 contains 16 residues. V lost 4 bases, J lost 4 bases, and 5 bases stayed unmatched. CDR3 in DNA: TGTGCCAGCAGCTCTAGCGGGAGGGACGGATACAATGAGCAGTTCTTC. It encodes CASSSSGRDGYNEQFF.

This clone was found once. CDR3 sequence (DNA): TGTGCCAGCAGCTCGGGAGATGCAACTAATGAAAAACTGTTTTTT. This sequence encodes CASSSGDATNEKLFF. The chain joins TRBV5-6 to TRBJ1-4; D remains ambiguous. Trimming took off 3 bases at V and 0 bases at J, with 9 bases between the two ends. This CDR3 contains 15 residues. Looked up from germline, CDR1 is SGHDT and CDR2 is YYEEEE. The variable domain in full, completed from reference TRBV5-6 and TRBJ1-4, reads DAGVTQSPTHLIKTRGQQVTLRCSPKSGHDTVSWYQQALGQGPQFIFQYYEEEERQRGNFPDRFSGHQFPNYSSELNVNALLLGDSALYLCASSSGDATNEKLFFGSGTQLSVL.

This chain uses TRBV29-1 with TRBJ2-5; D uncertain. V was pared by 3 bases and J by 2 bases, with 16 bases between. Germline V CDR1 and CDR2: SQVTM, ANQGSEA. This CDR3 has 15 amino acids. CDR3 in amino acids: CSVEGGKGSQETQYF. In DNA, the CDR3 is TGCAGCGTTGAGGGTGGCAAGGGTTCGCAAGAGACCCAGTACTTC.

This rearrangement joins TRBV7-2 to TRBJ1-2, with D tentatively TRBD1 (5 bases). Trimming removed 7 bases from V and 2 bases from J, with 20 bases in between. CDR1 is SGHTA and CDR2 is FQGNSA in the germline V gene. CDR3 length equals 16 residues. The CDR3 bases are TGTGCCAGCACCCACTTAGTCGGGGCAGCGAACTATGGCTACACCTTC. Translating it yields CASTHLVGAANYGYTF. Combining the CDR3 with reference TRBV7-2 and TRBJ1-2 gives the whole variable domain GAGVSQSPSNKVTEKGKDVELRCDPISGHTALYWYRQSLGQGLEFLIYFQGNSAPDKSGLPSDRFSAERTGGSVSTLTIQRTQQEDSAVYLCASTHLVGAANYGYTFGSGTRLTVV.